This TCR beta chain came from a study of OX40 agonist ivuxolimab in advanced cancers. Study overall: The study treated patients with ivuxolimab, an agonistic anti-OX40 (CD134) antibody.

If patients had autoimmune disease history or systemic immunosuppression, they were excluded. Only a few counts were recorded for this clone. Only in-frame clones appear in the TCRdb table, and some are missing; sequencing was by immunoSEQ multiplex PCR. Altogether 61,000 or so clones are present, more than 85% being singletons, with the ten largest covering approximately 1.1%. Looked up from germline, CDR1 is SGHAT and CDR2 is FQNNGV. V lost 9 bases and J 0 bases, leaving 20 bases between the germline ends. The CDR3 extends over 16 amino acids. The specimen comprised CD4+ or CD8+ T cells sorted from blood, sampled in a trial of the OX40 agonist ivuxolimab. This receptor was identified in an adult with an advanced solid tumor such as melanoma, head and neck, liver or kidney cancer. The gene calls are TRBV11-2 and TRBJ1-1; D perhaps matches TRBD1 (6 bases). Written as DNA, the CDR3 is TGTGCCAGTAAGGGGGTCGAGAAACTATTGAACACTGAAGCTTTCTTT. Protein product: CASKGVEKLLNTEAFF.